This TCR beta chain came from a study of blood T cell repertoires in COVID-19. Study at large: Specimens from acute and convalescent COVID-19 originated in the United States, Italy and Spain. The cDNA or gDNA used as material had been derived from T cells, B-cell-depleted T cells, or PBMCs.

The V end lost 5 bases, the J end lost 0 bases, and 14 bases lay between the germline ends. This CDR3 region has 17 residues. Looked up from germline, CDR1 is MDHEN and CDR2 is SYDVKM. In the original processing: Reference gene primers were amplified, and this amplification served to estimate nucleated cell counts. Sequencing was performed with immunoSEQ multiplex PCR; in TCRdb, only in-frame clones are kept and a portion is missing. That table gives V, J and clone size, and the DNA gave D and trimming. The table has roughly 130,000 clones, roughly 82% seen once. This receptor was obtained from a man older than 75 with acute or convalescent COVID-19. Sequencing was performed on peripheral blood. This chain links TRBV28 with TRBJ2-6, with D maybe TRBD2 (5 bases). CDR3 bases: TGTGCCAGCAGTCGGGGATCCGATAGCTCTGGGGCCAACGTCCTGACTTTC. It yields the protein CASSRGSDSSGANVLTF. Full variable domain (outside the CDR3, taken from reference TRBV28 and TRBJ2-6): DVKVTQSSRYLVKRTGEKVFLECVQDMDHENMFWYRQDPGLGLRLIYFSYDVKMKEKGDIPEGYSVSREKKERFSLILESASTNQTSMYLCASSRGSDSSGANVLTFGAGSRLTVL.